A single sample is the source of the 29 T cell receptor beta chains below, sequenced in a study of blood T cell repertoires in COVID-19. Sequencing used immunoSEQ multiplex PCR; TCRdb keeps in-frame clones, though not all of them. The table shows more than 20,000 clones, with roughly 90% occurring only once. The sample was peripheral blood. Receptor source: a human donor in a cohort sampled during active COVID-19.

The chain couples TRBV7-9 to TRBJ1-1; tentative D call: TRBD1 (5 bases). V was clipped by 11 bases and J by 5 bases, with 15 bases between them. The CDR3 has 12 residues. Germline loops: CDR1 SEHNR, CDR2 FQNEAQ (reference sequence). The CDR3 nucleotides are TGTGCCGGGGGGTCCAGAGCTACTGAAGCTTTCTTT. Translation: CAGGSRATEAFF.

The CDR3 here is CATRTGGYTEAFF. The CDR3 DNA reads as TGTGCCACACGGACAGGGGGCTACACTGAAGCTTTCTTT. The chain employs TRBV27 and TRBJ1-1; 11 bases are shared with TRBD1. V was clipped by 10 bases and J by 3 bases; unmatched bases: 4. Germline assignment: CDR1 MNHEY and CDR2 SMNVEV (reference sequence). The CDR3 runs to 13 residues.

The chain employs TRBV19 and TRBJ1-3, with a possible D match to TRBD1 (5 bases). The CDR3 runs 15 residues. With 4 bases removed from V and 0 bases from J, the gap between germline ends came to 10 bases. Germline assignment: CDR1 LNHDA and CDR2 SQIVND (reference sequence). CDR3 coding DNA: TGTGCCAGTAGTACTACCCAGGGCTCTGGAAACACCATATATTTT. This encodes CASSTTQGSGNTIYF. Full variable domain (remainder filled in from reference TRBV19 and TRBJ1-3): DGGITQSPKYLFRKEGQNVTLSCEQNLNHDAMYWYRQDPGQGLRLIYYSQIVNDFQKGDIAEGYSVSREKKESFPLTVTSAQKNPTAFYLCASSTTQGSGNTIYFGEGSWLTVV.

The rearrangement links TRBV15 to TRBJ1-3; the D gene is possibly TRBD1 (6 bases). The CDR3 is 17 residues long. V was trimmed by 1 base and J by 3 bases, leaving 16 bases between them. The germline V gene has CDR1 LNHNV and CDR2 YYDKDF (reference sequence). CDR3: CATSRGGQGRGGNTIYF. The CDR3 DNA reads TGTGCCACCAGCAGAGGGGGGCAAGGAAGAGGTGGAAACACCATATATTTT.

The chain joins TRBV10-3 to TRBJ2-5, with 9 bases that match TRBD2. The CDR3 extends over 14 amino acids. V was pared by 8 bases and J by 4 bases, with 8 bases of the junction left unmatched. Germline CDR1 is ENHRY and CDR2 is SYGVKD. CDR3 nucleotides: TGTGCCATCGCAGCTAGCGGGGCGGGAGAGACCCAGTACTTC. Amino acids: CAIAASGAGETQYF.

The chain couples TRBV6-1 to TRBJ1-5, with D uncertain. This CDR3 contains 15 residues. V lost 3 bases, J lost 6 bases, and 15 bases lay in between. In germline, CDR1 is MNHNS, CDR2 SASEGT. For the CDR3, the DNA is TGTGCCAGCAGTGAGTTAGGTCAAGGAGGTCAGCCCCAGCATTTT. Amino acids: CASSELGQGGQPQHF.

This chain links TRBV11-3 with TRBJ2-3, with 8 bases fitting TRBD2. The trim removed 5 bases at V and 0 bases at J, leaving 7 bases unmatched. This CDR3 is 16 amino acids long. Germline lookup yields CDR1 SGHNT and CDR2 YENEEA. CDR3: CASSPPGGGSTDTQYF. The CDR3 DNA reads TGTGCCAGCAGCCCCCCGGGGGGGGGTAGCACAGATACGCAGTATTTT.

The V call is TRBV19, the J call TRBJ2-1; possibly TRBD2 for D (5 bases). Trimming left V 3 bases short and J 2 bases short, with 14 bases between. The CDR3 spans 16 residues. The germline V gene has CDR1 LNHDA and CDR2 SQIVND (reference sequence). The CDR3 here is CASSIDQRRTYNEQFF. For the CDR3, the DNA is TGTGCCAGTAGTATTGACCAGCGGAGGACCTACAATGAGCAGTTCTTC.

The V call is TRBV3-1 (or the pseudogene TRBV3-2), the J call TRBJ2-7; 7 bases map to TRBD1. CDR3 size: 14 residues. V shed 5 bases, J shed 5 bases, and the junction held 9 bases outside the gene matches. Germline values: CDR1 LGHDT, CDR2 YNNKEL (reference sequence). The CDR3 sequence is CASSAGTDVHEQYF. The CDR3 nucleotides are TGTGCCAGCAGCGCAGGGACAGATGTCCACGAGCAGTACTTC.

The V call is TRBV16, the J call TRBJ1-5, with D uncertain. Trimming removed 2 bases from V and 3 bases from J, with 5 bases in between. Germline V lookup: CDR1 KGHSY, CDR2 FQNENV. CDR3 length: 13 amino acids. CDR3 nucleotide sequence: TGTGCCAGCAGCCAACAGTCCAATCAGCCCCAGCATTTT. Translated, it gives CASSQQSNQPQHF.

The chain couples TRBV3-1 (or the pseudogene TRBV3-2) to TRBJ2-1; the match to TRBD2 covers 7 bases. The ends lost 3 bases at V and 6 bases at J; junction bases unmatched: 8. Germline-derived CDR1 and CDR2 are LGHDT and YNNKEL (reference sequence). There are 15 residues in the CDR3. The CDR3 nucleotides read TGTGCCAGCAGCCAGGATCCTAGCGGACCCAATGAGCAGTTCTTC. It encodes CASSQDPSGPNEQFF.

The table lists this clone with a count of one. The J gene is TRBJ2-5, the V gene TRBV11-3; TRBD2 aligns across 8 bases. The germline V gene encodes CDR1 SGHNT and CDR2 YENEEA. This CDR3 contains 16 residues. The trim removed 2 bases at V and 5 bases at J, leaving 10 bases unmatched. The chain's CDR3 is CASSLFGVGGAETQYF. In nucleotides, the CDR3 is TGTGCCAGCAGCTTATTCGGGGTCGGGGGGGCGGAGACCCAGTACTTC.

The chain combines TRBV7-3 with TRBJ2-2; 12 positions match TRBD2. The CDR3 has 16 amino acids. The germline CDR1 and CDR2 sequences are SGHTA and FQGTGA. After removal of 5 bases from V and 0 bases from J, the junction contained 1 base not matched to a gene. CDR3 in DNA: TGTGCCAGCAGCCCTAGCGGGGGGGCGAACACCGGGGAGCTGTTTTTT. Translation: CASSPSGGANTGELFF. The full variable domain, in which reference TRBV7-3 and TRBJ2-2 provide the parts outside the CDR3, is GAGVSQTPSNKVTEKGKYVELRCDPISGHTALYWYRQSLGQGPEFLIYFQGTGAADDSGLPNDRFFAVRPEGSVSTLKIQRTERGDSAVYLCASSPSGGANTGELFFGEGSRLTVL.

V and J are TRBV6-5 and TRBJ2-7; 7 bases are a match to TRBD2. V shed 8 bases and J 2 bases; nucleotides not matched to a gene: 12. The CDR3 covers 15 residues. Per germline, CDR1 MNHEY and CDR2 SVGAGI. DNA for the CDR3: TGTGCCAGCCGGCAGACGGCGGGACTAACCTACGAGCAGTACTTC. Encoded protein: CASRQTAGLTYEQYF.

V usage is TRBV6-5 and J usage is TRBJ2-1; TRBD1 aligns across 10 bases. Germline V gives CDR1 MNHEY, CDR2 SVGAGI. There are 16 residues in the CDR3. V lost 3 bases and J lost 6; bases outside the gene matches: 8. CDR3 sequence reads: CASSYQKGQGINEQFF. DNA for the CDR3: TGTGCCAGCAGTTATCAGAAGGGACAGGGGATCAATGAGCAGTTCTTC.

The chain carries TRBV7-6 and TRBJ2-7, with D possibly matching TRBD2 (5 bases). V was shortened by 0 bases and J by 0 bases, with 9 bases between the two germline ends. This CDR3 comprises 15 residues. Germline V gene sequence: CDR1 SGHVS, CDR2 FNYEAQ. The CDR3 coding sequence is TGTGCCAGCAGCTTAGCCGGGATGAGCTCCTACGAGCAGTACTTC. This codes for CASSLAGMSSYEQYF.

The chain links TRBV14 to TRBJ1-1, with no clear D. V gave up 0 bases and J gave up 1 base, with 3 bases separating them. Germline V gives CDR1 SGHDN, CDR2 FVKESK. The CDR3 has 13 amino acids. This CDR3 is CASSQDQNTEAFF. In DNA form, the CDR3 reads TGTGCCAGCAGCCAAGATCAGAACACTGAAGCTTTCTTT.

The rearrangement links TRBV2 to TRBJ1-2, with 7 bases that match TRBD1. The CDR3 extends over 12 amino acids. With 10 bases clipped from V and 2 bases from J, the junction kept 4 bases outside the gene matches. Germline CDR1 and CDR2: SNHLY and FYNNEI. The CDR3 spells CAIGTANYGYTF. CDR3 nucleotide sequence: TGTGCCATCGGGACAGCCAACTATGGCTACACCTTC.

About this clone itself: The junction and the germline gene differ at one end; a read error may be behind it. The V gene is TRBV7-7, the J gene TRBJ1-1; D may be TRBD1 (5 bases). The CDR3 runs 13 residues. Germline assignment: CDR1 SSHAT and CDR2 FNYEAQ (reference sequence). CDR3 loop: CASSRDRNTEAFF. The CDR3 DNA sequence: TGTGCTAGCAGCCGCGACAGAAACACTGAAGCTTTCTTT.

The V and J genes are TRBV29-1 and TRBJ1-1, with TRBD1 matching 7 bases. Germline V gene sequence: CDR1 SQVTM, CDR2 ANQGSEA. The CDR3 has 12 amino acids. With 7 bases clipped from V and 6 bases from J, the junction kept 8 bases outside the gene matches. The CDR3 nucleotides are TGCAGCGGCCTACAGGGGATCGCTGAAGCTTTCTTT. This translates into CSGLQGIAEAFF. The variable domain in full, with the rest retrieved from reference TRBV29-1 and TRBJ1-1, is SAVISQKPSRDICQRGTSLTIQCQVDSQVTMMFWYRQQPGQSLTLIATANQGSEATYESGFVIDKFPISRPNLTFSTLTVSNMSPEDSSIYLCSGLQGIAEAFFGQGTRLTVV.

The chain joins TRBV29-1 to TRBJ2-7, with TRBD1 identical over 8 bases. CDR1 and CDR2 from the germline V gene are SQVTM and ANQGSEA. The CDR3 spans 13 residues. The V and J ends lost 2 bases and 5 bases, in that order; junction bases with no gene match: 5. This CDR3 reads CSVEKDRDHEQYF. The CDR3, as DNA: TGCAGCGTTGAAAAGGACAGGGACCACGAGCAGTACTTC.

CDR3 sequence reads: CASSPDRGRGTEAFF. In nucleotides, the CDR3 is TGTGCCAGCAGCCCGGACAGGGGACGCGGCACTGAAGCTTTCTTT. The chain employs TRBV11-2 and TRBJ1-1; 9 bases line up with TRBD1. The CDR3 has 15 amino acids. CDR1 and CDR2 (germline): SGHAT, FQNNGV. Losses at the gene ends were 5 bases for V and 4 bases for J; bases not matched to a gene: 8. Complete variable domain (other parts from reference TRBV11-2 and TRBJ1-1): EAGVAQSPRYKIIEKRQSVAFWCNPISGHATLYWYQQILGQGPKLLIQFQNNGVVDDSQLPKDRFSAERLKGVDSTLKIQPAKLEDSAVYLCASSPDRGRGTEAFFGQGTRLTVV.

The gene calls are TRBV12-5 and TRBJ1-2; a possible D gene is TRBD1 (6 bases). This CDR3 is 12 amino acids long. The germline V gene encodes CDR1 LGHNT and CDR2 FRNRAP. V was cut by 1 base and J by 10 bases, with 10 bases left in between. The CDR3: CASGLEGGDYTF. For the CDR3, the DNA is TGTGCTAGTGGTTTGGAAGGGGGGGACTACACCTTC.

The chain uses TRBV7-2 and TRBJ2-3; tentative D call: TRBD2 (6 bases). The germline V and J ends were trimmed by 2 bases and 0 bases, with 9 bases remaining between them. This CDR3 is 15 amino acids long. Looked up from germline, CDR1 is SGHTA and CDR2 is FQGNSA. The CDR3 sequence: CASSLSGGSTDTQYF. CDR3 nucleotide sequence: TGTGCCAGCAGCTTAAGTGGGGGGAGCACAGATACGCAGTATTTT.

The chain couples TRBV2 to TRBJ2-5; TRBD1 agrees at 11 bases. The V gene's germline CDR1 is SNHLY and CDR2 FYNNEI. Unmatched junction bases numbered 5, after V lost 4 bases and J lost 4 bases. The CDR3 extends over 15 amino acids. CDR3 sequence (DNA): TGTGCCAGCAGTGCGACCGGGACAGGGGGAGAGACCCAGTACTTC. Its translation: CASSATGTGGETQYF. The whole variable domain, remainder taken from reference TRBV2 and TRBJ2-5, is EPEVTQTPSHQVTQMGQEVILRCVPISNHLYFYWYRQILGQKVEFLVSFYNNEISEKSEIFDDQFSVERPDGSNFTLKIRSTKLEDSAMYFCASSATGTGGETQYFGPGTRLLVL.

The CDR3 protein is CASSSGRDTEAFF. CDR3 bases: TGTGCCAGCAGCTCCGGGAGGGACACTGAAGCTTTCTTT. V is TRBV7-3 and J is TRBJ1-1; no reliable D call. CDR1 and CDR2 from the germline V gene are SGHTA and FQGTGA. V lost 4 bases and J 3 bases, leaving 9 bases between the germline ends. The CDR3 totals 13 residues.

The chain couples TRBV29-1 to TRBJ1-5, with D tentatively TRBD1 (6 bases). The V gene's germline CDR1 is SQVTM and CDR2 ANQGSEA. The ends were cut back, 6 bases at V and 2 bases at J, with 14 bases in the middle. The length of the CDR3 is 14 residues. This CDR3 reads CSVLQGNGNQPQHF. CDR3 sequence (DNA): TGCAGCGTACTCCAGGGGAATGGCAATCAGCCCCAGCATTTT.

The rearrangement uses TRBV5-1 and TRBJ2-2; weak D call: TRBD1 (6 bases). V was clipped by 1 base and J by 5 bases, with 12 bases between them. CDR1 is SGHRS, CDR2 YFSETQ, per germline. The CDR3 loop spans 15 amino acids. The CDR3 loop reads CASSLYEQGTGELFF. The CDR3 DNA follows: TGCGCCAGCAGCTTGTATGAACAGGGTACCGGGGAGCTGTTTTTT.

This clone was recorded once. For the CDR3, the DNA is TGTGCCAGCAGCCAGACCAGGGCTACTAATGAAAAACTGTTTTTT. This codes for CASSQTRATNEKLFF. V and J are TRBV3-1 (or the pseudogene TRBV3-2) and TRBJ1-4; D may be TRBD1 (5 bases). The V and J ends lost 3 bases and 2 bases respectively, with 10 bases between them. The germline V gene has CDR1 LGHDT and CDR2 YNNKEL (reference sequence). The CDR3 has 15 amino acids.